This T cell receptor (beta chain) was retrieved from a study of Tregs in tolerant kidney transplant recipients. Study-level findings and limits: Tregs expanded with activated donor B cells seemed most donor-specific.

An overnight rest at 37°C with about 200 IU/ml IL-2 preceded regulatory T cell sorting from thawed PBMCs. The CDR3 contains 15 residues. Germline CDR1 is KGHSH and CDR2 is LQKENI. The junction had 4 bases not matched to a gene; V was cut back by 3 bases and J by 5 bases. Worth noting for this clone: Its antigen is unidentified.

The protocol was immunoSEQ multiplex PCR, while the TCRdb copy is restricted to in-frame clones and leaves out a portion. The table lists 75,000 to 80,000 clones, 75% to 95% of them singletons. The receptor was derived from a human donor who received a combined kidney and bone marrow transplant. The sample was Tregs from blood, taken before the transplant. The V call is TRBV18, the J call TRBJ2-2; 9 bases are shared with TRBD1. In DNA form, the CDR3 reads TGTGCCAGCTCACCTATGGACAGGGGAACCGGGGAGCTGTTTTTT. This codes for CASSPMDRGTGELFF.